These T cell receptor beta chains were read from a single sample in a study of blood T cell repertoires in COVID-19. TCRdb keeps only in-frame clones here, not all; method: immunoSEQ multiplex PCR. The profile shows 75,000 to 95,000 clones, 80% to 90% of them singletons. The sample was peripheral blood. These receptors originate from a man aged 50-60 years with active COVID-19. Each CDR3 is given with its conserved first and last residue. Each record gives: CDR3 protein, CDR3 DNA, J gene, D gene, clone size, V gene. The D gene is left open where the match is weak. Clone size is given for some rows only: seen once, a few or many times, or a class if the clone is expanded.

CDR3 protein: CASSFDRGGEKLFF
CDR3 DNA: TGTGCCAGCAGTTTCGACAGGGGAGGTGAAAAACTGTTTTTT
J gene: TRBJ1-4
D gene: TRBD1
clone size: once
V gene: TRBV27

CDR3 protein: CASSLGSEAEGAFF
CDR3 DNA: TGTGCCAGCAGCTTAGGGAGTGAAGCGGAAGGAGCTTTCTTT
J gene: TRBJ1-1
D gene: NA
clone size: NA
V gene: TRBV7-9

CDR3 protein: CASSLTRQETQYF
CDR3 DNA: TGTGCCAGCAGCTTAACTAGGCAAGAGACCCAGTACTTC
J gene: TRBJ2-5
D gene: NA
clone size: NA
V gene: TRBV11-3

CDR3 protein: CASTLTRQGLGSPLHF
CDR3 DNA: TGCGCCAGCACCTTAACTCGACAGGGGCTGGGTTCACCCCTCCACTTT
J gene: TRBJ1-6
D gene: TRBD1
clone size: NA
V gene: TRBV5-1

CDR3 protein: CASSRDREQYF
CDR3 DNA: TGCGCCAGCAGCCGAGACAGGGAGCAGTACTTC
J gene: TRBJ2-7
D gene: NA
clone size: NA
V gene: TRBV4-1

CDR3 protein: CASSLGDSPLHF
CDR3 DNA: TGTGCCAGCAGCCTAGGGGATTCACCCCTCCACTTT
J gene: TRBJ1-6
D gene: NA
clone size: few
V gene: TRBV2

CDR3 protein: CASSLVGGGWNEQFF
CDR3 DNA: TGTGCCAGCAGCTTAGTGGGGGGAGGGTGGAATGAGCAGTTCTTC
J gene: TRBJ2-1
D gene: TRBD2
clone size: NA
V gene: TRBV11-1

CDR3 protein: CASSRQGAKNTEAFF
CDR3 DNA: TGTGCCAGCAGCCGACAGGGGGCAAAGAATACTGAAGCTTTCTTT
J gene: TRBJ1-1
D gene: TRBD1
clone size: NA
V gene: TRBV7-8

CDR3 protein: CASSLEQGYEQFF
CDR3 DNA: TGTGCCAGCAGCTTAGAACAGGGGTATGAGCAGTTCTTC
J gene: TRBJ2-1
D gene: TRBD1
clone size: NA
V gene: TRBV7-9

CDR3 protein: CASSYQRERETQYF
CDR3 DNA: TGTGCCAGCAGCTATCAGCGGGAGCGCGAGACCCAGTACTTC
J gene: TRBJ2-5
D gene: TRBD2
clone size: once
V gene: TRBV6-2/TRBV6-3

CDR3 protein: CASSKVGMDRESYNSPLHF
CDR3 DNA: TGTGCCAGCAGCAAAGTAGGAATGGACAGGGAATCCTATAATTCACCCCTCCACTTT
J gene: TRBJ1-6
D gene: NA
clone size: few
V gene: TRBV21-1

CDR3 protein: CAWRPPGLAGGGEQYF
CDR3 DNA: TGTGCCTGGAGACCACCCGGCCTAGCGGGAGGGGGGGAGCAGTACTTC
J gene: TRBJ2-7
D gene: TRBD2
clone size: NA
V gene: TRBV30